The clone carrying this T cell receptor (beta chain) occurred many times. This entry comes from a study of blood T cells in healthy people across ages. Germline V gene sequence: CDR1 SGHKS, CDR2 YYEKEE (reference sequence). V was cut by 3 bases and J by 2 bases, with 12 bases left in between. The CDR3 consists of 16 residues. Combining a sample-barcoded 5' primer with a J-beta primer mix, a second PCR ran for about 6 to 11 cycles. The template-switch adaptor was a 5' adaptor with 12 random nucleotides. It tagged each cDNA molecule. Using its own MiXCR run on the 5' RACE reads, TCRdb lists one record per CDR3 protein. The sample yields about 650,000 distinct CDR3 sequences, roughly 30% seen once.

The rearrangement uses TRBV5-5 and TRBJ2-6; D unresolved. This TCR was recovered from an elderly woman in good health. Sequenced input: blood. CDR3 sequence reads: CASSSVSRTGANVLTF. The DNA for the CDR3 is TGTGCCAGCAGCTCGGTTTCGAGGACTGGGGCCAACGTCCTGACTTTC. The entire variable domain, with the rest obtained from reference TRBV5-5 and TRBJ2-6, is as follows: DAGVTQSPTHLIKTRGQQVTLRCSPISGHKSVSWYQQVLGQGPQFIFQYYEKEERGRGNFPDRFSARQFPNYSSELNVNALLLGDSALYLCASSSVSRTGANVLTFGAGSRLTVL.